Described below is a single T cell receptor (beta chain) sequence and its context. Its specificity is unknown. Generated by immunoSEQ multiplex PCR, the TCRdb table keeps only in-frame clones and is missing some. The data hold about 680,000 clones, with less than 85% observed a single time. The source of the sample is a study of shared clonotypes between healthy human individuals. The CDR3 totals 14 residues. From germline, CDR1 is SGHRS and CDR2 YFSETQ. V gave up 1 base and J gave up 4 bases, with 8 bases separating them. General study points: Genetic and exposure-history diversity was limited by the small donor number.

This receptor was obtained from a woman younger than 45 in good health. This chain links TRBV5-1 with TRBJ1-4; D remains unclear. Sample: memory CD4+ T cells sorted from blood. Described subset: CD45RA-negative fraction. For the CDR3, the DNA is TGCGCCAGCAGCTTGACTAGCCATAATGAAAAACTGTTTTTT. Its translation: CASSLTSHNEKLFF.